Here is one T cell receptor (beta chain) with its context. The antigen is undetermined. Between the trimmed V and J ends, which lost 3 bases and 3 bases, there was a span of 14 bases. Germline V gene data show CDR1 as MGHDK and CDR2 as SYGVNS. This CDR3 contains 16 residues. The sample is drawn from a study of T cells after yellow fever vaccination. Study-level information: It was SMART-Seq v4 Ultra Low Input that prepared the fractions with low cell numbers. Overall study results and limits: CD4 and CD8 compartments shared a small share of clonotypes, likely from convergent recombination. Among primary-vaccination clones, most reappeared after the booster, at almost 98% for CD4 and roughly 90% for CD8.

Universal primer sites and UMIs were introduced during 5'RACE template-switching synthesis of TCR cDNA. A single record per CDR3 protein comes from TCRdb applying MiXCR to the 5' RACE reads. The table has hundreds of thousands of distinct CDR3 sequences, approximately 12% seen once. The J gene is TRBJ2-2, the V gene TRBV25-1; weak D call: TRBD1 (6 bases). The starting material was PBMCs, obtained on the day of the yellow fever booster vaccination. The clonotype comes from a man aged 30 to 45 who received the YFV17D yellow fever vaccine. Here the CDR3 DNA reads TGTGCCAGCAGTGAGTTTAGGGGGACCCACACCGGGGAGCTGTTTTTT. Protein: CASSEFRGTHTGELFF.